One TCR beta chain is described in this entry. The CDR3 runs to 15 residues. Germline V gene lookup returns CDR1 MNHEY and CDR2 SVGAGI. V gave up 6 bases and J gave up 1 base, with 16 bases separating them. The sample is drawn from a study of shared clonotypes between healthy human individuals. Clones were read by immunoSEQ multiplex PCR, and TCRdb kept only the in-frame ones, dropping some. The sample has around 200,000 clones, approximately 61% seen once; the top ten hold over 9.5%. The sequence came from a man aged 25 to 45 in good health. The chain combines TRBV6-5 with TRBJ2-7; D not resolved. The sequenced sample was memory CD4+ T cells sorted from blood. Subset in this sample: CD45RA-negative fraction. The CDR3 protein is CASSPGTLGSYEQYF. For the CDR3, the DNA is TGTGCCAGCAGCCCCGGAACTCTGGGGTCCTACGAGCAGTACTTC.